The present TCR beta chain was sequenced within a study of cytomegalovirus exposure and HLA in healthy donors. In the study overall: Early released data comprised around 85 million unique TCRs from HLA-typed donors. Notes on the study in general: Researchers reported that a few CMV-associated chains were confirmed in vitro as CMV antigen-specific.

V gave up 1 base and J gave up 8 bases, with 13 bases separating them. Germline lookup yields CDR1 SGHRS and CDR2 YFSETQ. The CDR3 is made up of 14 amino acids. A remark on this clone: The antigen is unknown.

Primers included in the PCR were 60 Vbeta and 13 Jbeta primers. Assay used: immunoSEQ multiplex PCR; TCRdb lists only in-frame clones, some missing. Found here are about 110,000 clones, about two thirds of them singletons; the top ten hold about 2.8%. The origin of this receptor is a female donor in good health and CMV-seronegative. V usage is TRBV5-1 and J usage is TRBJ2-1, with a tentative D call TRBD1 (5 bases). Sequencing was carried out using PBMCs. DNA of the CDR3: TGCGCCAGCAGCTTGAGACTTCAGGGCGATGAGCAGTTCTTC. Translation: CASSLRLQGDEQFF.